This T cell receptor (beta chain) was identified during a study of ipilimumab plus nivolumab after autologous stem cell transplantation. Study background: Median doses per patient: 5 ipilimumab, about 8 nivolumab.

The table lists this clone with a count of one. As yet, its antigen is unknown. The table came from immunoSEQ multiplex PCR; TCRdb's copy has only in-frame clones and leaves some out. Of about 15,000 clones listed, 80% were seen once; the top ten hold 9.5% to 13%. Study outcomes and limitations: Per the authors, repertoire, Treg and microbiota data justify further study.

Germline CDR1 is LNHNV and CDR2 is YYDKDF (reference sequence). This CDR3 comprises 15 residues. Trimming stripped 1 base from V and 5 bases from J, with 14 bases between. The specimen was PBMCs, collected in a trial of ipilimumab plus nivolumab as post-transplant consolidation. This chain joins TRBV15 and TRBJ1-2; D gene uncertain. This sequence originates from a male donor with diffuse large B-cell lymphoma. The CDR3 spells CATSRGDPGSYGYTF. As DNA, the CDR3 is TGTGCCACCAGCAGAGGTGACCCAGGTTCATATGGCTACACCTTC. The whole variable domain, filled in from reference TRBV15 and TRBJ1-2, reads DAMVIQNPRYQVTQFGKPVTLSCSQTLNHNVMYWYQQKSSQAPKLLFHYYDKDFNNEADTPDNFQSRRPNTSFCFLDIRSPGLGDTAMYLCATSRGDPGSYGYTFGSGTRLTVV.